The subject of this entry is one TCR beta chain. This clone has a handful of counts. This receptor's antigen is unknown. No qualities accompany the bases; no much larger clone lies one base away. This sample is drawn from a study of PD-1 blockade in mismatch repair-deficient tumors (TCRdb year 2017). Regarding the study in general: Between late 2013 and September 2016, around 91 consecutive patients with about 11 mismatch repair-deficient cancer types, all previously treated and progressing, were enrolled in the trial. Tumor-associated T cell clones were tracked in the peripheral blood of patients responding to PD-1 blockade by deep sequencing of TCR CDR3 regions.

There are 12 amino acids in the CDR3, from cysteine to phenylalanine inclusive. Only the CDR3 part of the read is kept: 36 bases, read in frame from the first base. The germline ends are 10 bases apart after V is trimmed by 3 bases and J by 7 bases. CDR1 SEHNR and CDR2 FQNEAQ are derived from the germline V gene (reference sequence). Results and caveats for the whole study, not just this receptor: Clones residing in the tumor, which were often undetectable in blood before treatment, expanded quickly after pembrolizumab and then contracted, generally before radiologic responses.

Library preparation used the immunoSEQ multiplex PCR assay. Drawn from immuneACCESS, this table holds only the in-frame rearrangements with V and J called that TCRdb kept. Clones are partly lost; checked studies trace under half to an unresolved V gene and leave the rest unexplained. The sample profile shows about 100,000 clones; approximately 83% of them were found once. Roughly 6.3% of the sample rests with the top ten. Mismatch repair deficiency in every enrolled patient was established by polymerase chain reaction or immunohistochemistry. TCR sequencing was performed for a few patients who responded to pembrolizumab therapy. Pembrolizumab PD-1 blockade was prospectively tested in advanced mismatch repair-deficient cancers, regardless of tissue of origin, in the phase II trial. Peripheral blood T cell samples were serially collected before and at multiple times after PD-1 blockade was started. Blood sampling time points were reported as weeks after the first dose of pembrolizumab.

The V and J segments used are TRBV7-9 and TRBJ2-7, with the D gene not confidently named. The source is an adult with mismatch repair-deficient cancer. Sample: peripheral blood, taken around 8 months after starting pembrolizumab. The sequenced DNA: TGTGCCAGCAGCTTGGGGTTTAGGGAGCAGTACTTC. Protein translation: CASSLGFREQYF. Extended through the reference TRBV7-9 and TRBJ2-7 proteins, this CDR3 yields the full variable domain: DTGVSQNPRHKITKRGQNVTFRCDPISEHNRLYWYRQTLGQGPEFLTYFQNEAQLEKSRLLSDRFSAERPKGSFSTLEIQRTEQGDSAMYLCASSLGFREQYFGPGTRLTVT.